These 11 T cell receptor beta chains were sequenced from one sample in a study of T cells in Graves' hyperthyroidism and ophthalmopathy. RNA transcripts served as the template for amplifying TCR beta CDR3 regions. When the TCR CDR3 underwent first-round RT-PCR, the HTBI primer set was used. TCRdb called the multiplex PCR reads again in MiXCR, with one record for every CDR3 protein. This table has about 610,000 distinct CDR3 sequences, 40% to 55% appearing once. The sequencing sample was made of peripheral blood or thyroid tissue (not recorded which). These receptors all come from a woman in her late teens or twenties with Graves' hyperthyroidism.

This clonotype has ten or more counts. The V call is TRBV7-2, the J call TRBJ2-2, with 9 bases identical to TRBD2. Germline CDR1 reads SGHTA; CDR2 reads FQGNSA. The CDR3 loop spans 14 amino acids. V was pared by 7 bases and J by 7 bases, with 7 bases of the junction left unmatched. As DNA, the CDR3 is TGTGCCAGCACCCCGGGACTAGCAGGCGGGGAGCTGTTTTTT. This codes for CASTPGLAGGELFF.

The CDR3 bases are TGTGCCAGCAGTCCAGGGGGCTATGGAAACACCTTC. Its translation: CASSPGGYGNTF. The chain is built from TRBV7-6 and TRBJ1-2; 8 bases are shared with TRBD1. Germline assignment: CDR1 SGHVS and CDR2 FNYEAQ. The junction had 9 bases not matched to a gene; V was cut back by 6 bases and J by 12 bases. This CDR3 is 12 amino acids long.

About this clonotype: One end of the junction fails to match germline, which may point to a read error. DNA of the CDR3: TGTGCCAGCAGCTTCCTGGTGGGTTCGGCCTATGAGCAGTACTTC. It encodes CASSFLVGSAYEQYF. This sequence joins TRBV7-9 and TRBJ2-7; D gene ambiguous. This CDR3 has 15 amino acids. CDR1 and CDR2 (germline): SEHNR, FQNEAQ (reference sequence).

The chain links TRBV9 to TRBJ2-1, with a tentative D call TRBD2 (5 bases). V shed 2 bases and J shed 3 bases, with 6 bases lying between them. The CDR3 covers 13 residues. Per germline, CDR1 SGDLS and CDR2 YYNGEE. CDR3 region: CASSVEGYNEQFF. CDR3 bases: TGTGCCAGCAGCGTTGAGGGCTACAATGAGCAGTTCTTC.

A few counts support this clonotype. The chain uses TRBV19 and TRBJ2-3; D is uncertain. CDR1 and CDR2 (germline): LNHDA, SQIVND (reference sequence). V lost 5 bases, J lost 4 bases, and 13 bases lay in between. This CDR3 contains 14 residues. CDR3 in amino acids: CASSPTKDADTQYF. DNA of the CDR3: TGTGCCAGTAGTCCGACGAAGGACGCAGATACGCAGTATTTT.

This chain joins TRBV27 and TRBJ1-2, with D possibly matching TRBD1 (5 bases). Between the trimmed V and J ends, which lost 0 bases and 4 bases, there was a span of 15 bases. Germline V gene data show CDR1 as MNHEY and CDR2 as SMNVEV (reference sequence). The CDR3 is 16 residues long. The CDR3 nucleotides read TGTGCCAGCAGTTTATCATTTTGGTCAGGGCCCTATGGCTACACCTTC. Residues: CASSLSFWSGPYGYTF.

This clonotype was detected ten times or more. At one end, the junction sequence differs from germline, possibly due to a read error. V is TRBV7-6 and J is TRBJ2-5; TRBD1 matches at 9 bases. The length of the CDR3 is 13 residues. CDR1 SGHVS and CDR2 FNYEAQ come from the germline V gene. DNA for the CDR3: TGTGCAAGCAGGGGACAGGGAAAAGAGACCCAGTACTTC. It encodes CASRGQGKETQYF. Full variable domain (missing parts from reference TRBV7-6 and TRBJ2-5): GAGVSQSPRYKVTKRGQDVALRCDPISGHVSLYWYRQALGQGPEFLTYFNYEAQQDKSGLPNDRFSAERPEGSISTLTIQRTEQRDSAMYRCASRGQGKETQYFGPGTRLLVL.

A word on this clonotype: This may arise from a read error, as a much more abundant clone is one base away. The CDR3 spells CASTNPNYEQYF. The DNA of the CDR3 is TGTGCCAGCACGAACCCGAACTACGAGCAGTACTTC. The gene calls are TRBV6-6 and TRBJ2-7; no definite D call. CDR1 is MNHNY, CDR2 SVGAGI, per germline (reference sequence). Trimming pared 7 bases from V and 3 bases from J, leaving 10 bases between. The CDR3 runs to 12 residues.

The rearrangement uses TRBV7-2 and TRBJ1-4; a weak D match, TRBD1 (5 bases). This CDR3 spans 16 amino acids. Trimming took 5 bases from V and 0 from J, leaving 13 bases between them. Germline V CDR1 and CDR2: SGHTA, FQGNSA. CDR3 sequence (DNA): TGTGCCAGCAGCCGGGGGGGGAGCGCAACTAATGAAAAACTGTTTTTT. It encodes CASSRGGSATNEKLFF. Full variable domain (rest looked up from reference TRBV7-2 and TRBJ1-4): GAGVSQSPSNKVTEKGKDVELRCDPISGHTALYWYRQSLGQGLEFLIYFQGNSAPDKSGLPSDRFSAERTGGSVSTLTIQRTQQEDSAVYLCASSRGGSATNEKLFFGSGTQLSVL.

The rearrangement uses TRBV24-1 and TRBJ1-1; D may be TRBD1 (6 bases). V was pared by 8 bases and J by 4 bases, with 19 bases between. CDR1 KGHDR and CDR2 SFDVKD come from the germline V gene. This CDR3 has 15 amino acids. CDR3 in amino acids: CATTQEGEGSTEAFF. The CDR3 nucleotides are TGTGCCACCACCCAAGAGGGGGAAGGATCCACTGAAGCTTTCTTT.

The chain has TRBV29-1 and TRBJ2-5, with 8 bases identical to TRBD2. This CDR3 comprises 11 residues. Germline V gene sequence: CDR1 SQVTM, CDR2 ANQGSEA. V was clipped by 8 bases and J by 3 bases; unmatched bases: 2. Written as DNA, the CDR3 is TGCAGCTTGACTAGCGAAGAGACCCAGTACTTC. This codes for CSLTSEETQYF.